This T cell receptor (beta chain) originates from a study of cytomegalovirus exposure and HLA in healthy donors. Germline-derived CDR1 and CDR2 are KGHSH and LQKENI. This CDR3 is 18 amino acids long. Trimming removed 6 bases from V and 0 bases from J; junction bases left unmatched: 8. PCR involved 60 Vbeta and 13 Jbeta primers. Some clones are missing from TCRdb's copy, which holds only in-frame ones; the method was immunoSEQ multiplex PCR. The table has under 200,000 clones, roughly 80% seen once. With respect to this clone: Its antigen is not known.

Notes on the study in general: Among the sequence variants, a highly shared cluster was likely an artifact of sequencing.

The chain is built from TRBV18 and TRBJ2-6, with TRBD1 matching over 10 bases. Source material: PBMCs. This clonotype originated in a woman aged 25 to 39 in good health and CMV-seropositive. CDR3 amino acids: CASSQRQGAPSGANVLTF. CDR3 sequence (DNA): TGTGCCAGCTCCCAACGACAGGGGGCCCCCTCTGGGGCCAACGTCCTGACTTTC.